One T cell receptor beta chain is described in this entry. Its specificity is unknown. This specimen belongs to a study of blood T cells in healthy people across ages. Whole-study findings and limits: There were more naive CD4+ cells and higher diversity in long-lived donors than in aged donors.

Donors ranged from about 6 to 90 years old and were healthy Caucasians in Russia. Looked up from germline, CDR1 is MGHRA and CDR2 is YSYEKL. V was shortened by 0 bases and J by 0 bases, with 11 bases between the two germline ends. This CDR3 has 16 amino acids. Primed by a sample-barcoded 5' primer and a J-beta primer mix, a second PCR proceeded for about 6 to 11 cycles. Every molecule of cDNA carried a tag from a template-switch adaptor with 12 random nucleotides. TCRdb reprocessed the 5' RACE reads with MiXCR, giving one entry per CDR3 protein. The data contain 1.5 million to 2 million distinct CDR3 sequences, almost 35% of them seen just once; the ten biggest clones take up roughly 10%.

This TCR derives from a woman in her 30s in good health. The chain has TRBV4-1 and TRBJ1-2; no clear D. Sequenced: blood. The CDR3 reads CASSQDKRLTNYGYTF. The CDR3 DNA reads TGCGCCAGCAGCCAAGATAAACGTCTCACTAACTATGGCTACACCTTC.